This T cell receptor beta chain was sequenced for a study of OX40 agonist ivuxolimab in advanced cancers. Background on the study: Dose-escalation cases comprised hepatocellular carcinoma, melanoma, renal cell or head and neck cancer.

People who had autoimmune disease history or systemic immunosuppression were excluded. Between the trimmed V and J ends, which lost 3 bases and 5 bases, there was a span of 11 bases. The CDR3 runs to 14 residues. The V gene's germline CDR1 is SGHKS and CDR2 YYEKEE (reference sequence). Profiling relied on immunoSEQ multiplex PCR, and the TCRdb table lists in-frame clones only, not all of them. Seen here are 80,000 to 100,000 clones, under 95% observed once, and the top ten hold around 0.51%. This material consisted of CD4+ or CD8+ T cells sorted from blood, taken in a trial of the OX40 agonist ivuxolimab. The chain couples TRBV5-5 to TRBJ2-2; the D call may be TRBD1 or TRBD2 (5 bases each). This TCR derives from an adult with an advanced solid tumor such as melanoma, head and neck, liver or kidney cancer. CDR3 region: CASSSGPGTGELFF. CDR3 nucleotides: TGTGCCAGCAGCTCGGGGCCAGGGACCGGGGAGCTGTTTTTT.